This is a list of T cell receptor beta chains from one sample in a study of blood T cell repertoires in COVID-19. This table comes from immunoSEQ multiplex PCR, and its TCRdb copy is limited to in-frame clones, with some not included. The repertoire holds some 250,000 clones, with about four fifths as singletons. The specimen sequenced was peripheral blood. All receptors come from a woman at least 80 years old with COVID-19, enrolled during active disease. Both conserved end residues are part of each CDR3. A D gene is named only where the DNA matches it firmly. Clone size is shown for a subset of rows, as once, few, many or a class of expanded clone.

cdr3_aa: CASRAKGGNQPQHF
cdr3_nt: TGCGCCAGCCGGGCCAAGGGGGGCAATCAGCCCCAGCATTTT
clone_size: many
v_call: TRBV10-2
d_call: NA
j_call: TRBJ1-5

cdr3_aa: CASSPPDSLTDTQYF
cdr3_nt: TGCGCCAGCAGCCCTCCGGACTCCCTTACCGATACGCAGTATTTT
clone_size: NA
v_call: TRBV5-1
d_call: NA
j_call: TRBJ2-3

cdr3_aa: CASSLTGYEQYF
cdr3_nt: TGTGCCAGCAGCCTCACGGGGTACGAGCAGTACTTC
clone_size: NA
v_call: TRBV14
d_call: NA
j_call: TRBJ2-7

cdr3_aa: CSVEGDRGGDEQFF
cdr3_nt: TGCAGCGTTGAGGGGGACAGGGGAGGCGATGAGCAGTTCTTC
clone_size: NA
v_call: TRBV29-1
d_call: TRBD1
j_call: TRBJ2-1

cdr3_aa: CSAREEGGDTF
cdr3_nt: TGCAGTGCTAGAGAAGAGGGAGGGGACACCTTC
clone_size: once
v_call: TRBV20-1
d_call: NA
j_call: TRBJ1-2

cdr3_aa: CASSSTDYYEQYF
cdr3_nt: TGTGCCAGCAGTTCGACTGATTACTACGAGCAGTACTTC
clone_size: few
v_call: TRBV6-6
d_call: NA
j_call: TRBJ2-7

cdr3_aa: CASSLYIVRTGGSYEQYF
cdr3_nt: TGCGCCAGCAGCTTATATATTGTTCGGACAGGGGGTTCCTACGAGCAGTACTTC
clone_size: few
v_call: TRBV5-1
d_call: TRBD1
j_call: TRBJ2-7

cdr3_aa: CASSQERGGLANTEAFF
cdr3_nt: TGCGCCAGCAGCCAAGAGAGGGGGGGGCTGGCGAACACTGAAGCTTTCTTT
clone_size: NA
v_call: TRBV4-1
d_call: NA
j_call: TRBJ1-1

cdr3_aa: CASTLDRLSNQPQHF
cdr3_nt: TGTGCCAGCACCCTTGACAGACTTAGCAATCAGCCCCAGCATTTT
clone_size: NA
v_call: TRBV5-8
d_call: NA
j_call: TRBJ1-5

cdr3_aa: CASSAWEGSEEQYF
cdr3_nt: TGTGCCAGCAGTGCTTGGGAGGGGTCAGAAGAGCAGTACTTC
clone_size: NA
v_call: TRBV6-2/TRBV6-3
d_call: TRBD2
j_call: TRBJ2-7

cdr3_aa: CASSDERGFSYEQYF
cdr3_nt: TGTGCCAGCAGTGACGAGCGGGGGTTTTCCTACGAGCAGTACTTC
clone_size: NA
v_call: TRBV2
d_call: TRBD2
j_call: TRBJ2-7

cdr3_aa: CASSYSGQGNQPQHF
cdr3_nt: TGTGCCAGCAGTTACTCGGGACAGGGGAACCAGCCCCAGCATTTT
clone_size: NA
v_call: TRBV6-2/TRBV6-3
d_call: TRBD1
j_call: TRBJ1-5

cdr3_aa: CASSPTGIYGYTF
cdr3_nt: TGCGCCAGCAGCCCCACAGGGATCTATGGCTACACCTTC
clone_size: NA
v_call: TRBV5-1
d_call: NA
j_call: TRBJ1-2

cdr3_aa: CASSQQGAGELFF
cdr3_nt: TGCGCCAGCAGCCAACAGGGGGCCGGGGAGCTGTTTTTT
clone_size: NA
v_call: TRBV5-1
d_call: TRBD1
j_call: TRBJ2-2

cdr3_aa: CATSERGHYGYTF
cdr3_nt: TGTGCCACCAGTGAGAGGGGGCACTATGGCTACACCTTC
clone_size: few
v_call: TRBV24-1
d_call: TRBD1
j_call: TRBJ1-2

cdr3_aa: CATSSFLAGDTDTQYF
cdr3_nt: TGTGCCACCAGCAGCTTTCTAGCGGGGGACACAGATACGCAGTATTTT
clone_size: NA
v_call: TRBV15
d_call: TRBD2
j_call: TRBJ2-3

cdr3_aa: CASSQVATEQYF
cdr3_nt: TGTGCCAGCAGCCAAGTAGCCACCGAGCAGTACTTC
clone_size: once
v_call: TRBV14
d_call: NA
j_call: TRBJ2-7

cdr3_aa: CASSQSELAGRDNEQFF
cdr3_nt: TGCGCCAGCAGTCAATCTGAACTAGCGGGAAGAGACAATGAGCAGTTCTTC
clone_size: NA
v_call: TRBV23-1
d_call: TRBD2
j_call: TRBJ2-1

cdr3_aa: CASSRDRSNSPLHF
cdr3_nt: TGTGCCAGCAGCCGTGACAGGAGTAATTCACCCCTCCACTTT
clone_size: few
v_call: TRBV7-2
d_call: NA
j_call: TRBJ1-6

cdr3_aa: CASSLQGWTGELFF
cdr3_nt: TGCGCCAGCAGCTTGCAGGGCTGGACCGGGGAGCTGTTTTTT
clone_size: NA
v_call: TRBV5-1
d_call: NA
j_call: TRBJ2-2

cdr3_aa: CASSLADTREVTEAFF
cdr3_nt: TGCGCCAGCAGCTTGGCAGATACCAGGGAGGTGACTGAAGCTTTCTTT
clone_size: NA
v_call: TRBV5-1
d_call: NA
j_call: TRBJ1-1

cdr3_aa: CASSLLTQGGSLYNEQFF
cdr3_nt: TGTGCCAGCTCACTCTTAACACAGGGAGGGTCCCTCTACAATGAGCAGTTCTTC
clone_size: NA
v_call: TRBV18
d_call: NA
j_call: TRBJ2-1

cdr3_aa: CASSLEEHGEQYF
cdr3_nt: TGTGCCAGCAGCTTAGAAGAGCATGGCGAGCAGTACTTC
clone_size: NA
v_call: TRBV11-1
d_call: NA
j_call: TRBJ2-7

cdr3_aa: CASSQDRMNTEAFF
cdr3_nt: TGTGCCAGCAGCCAGGACAGAATGAACACTGAAGCTTTCTTT
clone_size: NA
v_call: TRBV3-1/TRBV3-2
d_call: NA
j_call: TRBJ1-1

cdr3_aa: CASSPLGDEQFF
cdr3_nt: TGTGCCAGCAGCCCCCTGGGCGATGAGCAGTTCTTC
clone_size: NA
v_call: TRBV3-1/TRBV3-2
d_call: NA
j_call: TRBJ2-1

cdr3_aa: CASSRDRGVEGQPQHF
cdr3_nt: TGTGCCAGTAGTAGGGATCGGGGGGTTGAGGGTCAGCCCCAGCATTTT
clone_size: NA
v_call: TRBV19
d_call: NA
j_call: TRBJ1-5

cdr3_aa: CASSFGGGRSTDTQYF
cdr3_nt: TGCGCCAGCAGCTTTGGGGGGGGCCGTAGCACAGATACGCAGTATTTT
clone_size: NA
v_call: TRBV5-1
d_call: NA
j_call: TRBJ2-3